Below are 25 T cell receptor beta chains sequenced from a single sample in a study of T cell repertoires in cytomegalovirus infection. TCRdb itself ran the reads through MiXCR, one entry per CDR3 protein. The table has 510,000 or so distinct CDR3 sequences, around 27% seen once. Material for sequencing was PBMCs. Receptor source: a human donor in good health (CMV status not recorded). Some clones in this sample may be carry-over from other donors' samples.

At least ten counts were recorded for this clonotype. The chain couples TRBV7-2 to TRBJ2-7, with a tentative D call TRBD1 (6 bases). V was clipped by 1 base and J by 5 bases, with 12 bases between them. CDR3 length: 14 residues. Germline-derived CDR1 and CDR2 are SGHTA and FQGNSA. CDR3 region: CASSLGGQWNEQYF. CDR3 DNA: TGTGCCAGCAGCTTAGGGGGGCAATGGAACGAGCAGTACTTC. The variable domain in full, completed from reference TRBV7-2 and TRBJ2-7, reads GAGVSQSPSNKVTEKGKDVELRCDPISGHTALYWYRQSLGQGLEFLIYFQGNSAPDKSGLPSDRFSAERTGGSVSTLTIQRTQQEDSAVYLCASSLGGQWNEQYFGPGTRLTVT.

V usage is TRBV28 and J usage is TRBJ2-5, with D possibly TRBD2 on 5 matching bases. Trimming left V 4 bases short and J 1 base short, with 10 bases between. The germline CDR1 and CDR2 sequences are MDHEN and SYDVKM. The CDR3 extends over 14 amino acids. The chain's CDR3 is CASSYTRFQETQYF. CDR3 nucleotide sequence: TGTGCCAGCAGTTATACTAGATTCCAAGAGACCCAGTACTTC.

The gene calls are TRBV6-1 and TRBJ1-5, with unresolved D. V shed 1 base and J shed 6 bases, with 7 bases lying between them. The CDR3 totals 13 residues. Germline-derived CDR1 and CDR2 are MNHNS and SASEGT. This CDR3 reads CASSEGWGQPQHF. CDR3 nucleotides: TGTGCCAGCAGTGAAGGGTGGGGTCAGCCCCAGCATTTT.

The sample holds a few counts of this clonotype. This chain joins TRBV11-2 and TRBJ1-3, with D uncertain. In germline, CDR1 is SGHAT, CDR2 FQNNGV. The CDR3 totals 14 residues. The V end was cut by 3 bases, the J end by 0 bases, with 6 bases between. This CDR3 is CASSFKISGNTIYF. The CDR3 bases are TGTGCCAGCAGCTTTAAGATCTCTGGAAACACCATATATTTT. The full variable domain, rest sourced from reference TRBV11-2 and TRBJ1-3, is EAGVAQSPRYKIIEKRQSVAFWCNPISGHATLYWYQQILGQGPKLLIQFQNNGVVDDSQLPKDRFSAERLKGVDSTLKIQPAKLEDSAVYLCASSFKISGNTIYFGEGSWLTVV.

This clonotype occurred many times. This chain uses TRBV7-2 with TRBJ1-2, with 8 bases aligning to TRBD1. The CDR3 is 13 residues long. Trimming cost V 5 bases and J 5 bases; bases outside gene matches: 4. Per the germline V gene, CDR1 is SGHTA and CDR2 is FQGNSA. In DNA form, the CDR3 reads TGTGCCAGCAGCCCGGGGACAGGATATGGCTACACCTTC. It codes for CASSPGTGYGYTF. The whole variable domain, filled in from reference TRBV7-2 and TRBJ1-2, reads GAGVSQSPSNKVTEKGKDVELRCDPISGHTALYWYRQSLGQGLEFLIYFQGNSAPDKSGLPSDRFSAERTGGSVSTLTIQRTQQEDSAVYLCASSPGTGYGYTFGSGTRLTVV.

This clonotype was counted once. This sequence joins TRBV6-2 or TRBV6-3 and TRBJ2-1; D gene uncertain. Germline lookup yields CDR1 MNHEY and CDR2 SVGEGT. This CDR3 is 13 amino acids long. The V end was cut by 3 bases, the J end by 5 bases, with 8 bases between. CDR3 in amino acids: CASSYGQDNEQFF. The CDR3 nucleotides read TGTGCCAGCAGTTATGGCCAAGACAATGAGCAGTTCTTC.

This clonotype was observed at least ten times. The CDR3 bases are TGTGCCAGCAGTGTCAGGCTAGGGCGTTCCTACAATGAGCAGTTCTTC. This sequence encodes CASSVRLGRSYNEQFF. The V and J genes are TRBV12-3 or TRBV12-4 and TRBJ2-1; no definite D call. The CDR3 consists of 16 residues. V lost 5 bases, J lost 1 base, and 15 bases lay in between.

The rearrangement links TRBV7-9 to TRBJ2-5, with D perhaps TRBD1 (8 bases). The CDR3 length is 16 residues. V lost 1 base, J lost 0 bases, and 12 bases lay in between. Germline loops: CDR1 SEHNR, CDR2 FQNEAQ (reference sequence). CDR3 nucleotides: TGTGCCAGCAGCTTAGTAACAGGGGGGGACCAAGAGACCCAGTACTTC. Protein sequence: CASSLVTGGDQETQYF. The full variable domain, in which reference TRBV7-9 and TRBJ2-5 provide the parts outside the CDR3, is DTGVSQNPRHKITKRGQNVTFRCDPISEHNRLYWYRQTLGQGPEFLTYFQNEAQLEKSRLLSDRFSAERPKGSFSTLEIQRTEQGDSAMYLCASSLVTGGDQETQYFGPGTRLLVL.

As regards this clonotype: Given a much more abundant clone one base away, this may be a read error. The chain combines TRBV6-1 with TRBJ2-7; 8 bases are shared with TRBD1. The CDR3 consists of 16 residues. Germline V gene sequence: CDR1 MNHNS, CDR2 SASEGT. CDR3 residues: CASGDNRDRHSYEQYF. Here the CDR3 DNA reads TGTGCCAGCGGTGACAACCGGGACAGGCATTCCTACGAGCAGTACTTC.

The chain joins TRBV5-1 to TRBJ2-3; 9 bases align to TRBD2. Germline V gives CDR1 SGHRS, CDR2 YFSETQ. V shed 7 bases and J 2 bases; nucleotides not matched to a gene: 11. The CDR3 covers 16 residues. CDR3 sequence: CASRYGLAGSTDTQYF. The CDR3 DNA reads TGCGCCAGCCGATATGGGCTAGCGGGATCCACAGATACGCAGTATTTT.

This clonotype was picked up a small number of times. The chain uses TRBV7-9 and TRBJ1-1, with a weak D call TRBD1 (5 bases). Trimming cost V 5 bases and J 3 bases, with 13 bases left between them. The CDR3 runs to 14 residues. Germline CDR1 and CDR2: SEHNR and FQNEAQ (reference sequence). For the CDR3, the DNA is TGTGCCAGCAGCCGAGGGGTAGCGGACACTGAAGCTTTCTTT. Its protein is CASSRGVADTEAFF.

This clonotype has just a few counts. V gene TRBV5-1 combines with J gene TRBJ2-7; D is possibly TRBD2 (6 bases). The CDR3 is 14 residues long. Germline-derived CDR1 and CDR2 are SGHRS and YFSETQ. Trimming shortened V by 0 bases and J by 5 bases, and 12 bases separated the two germline ends. DNA of the CDR3: TGCGCCAGCAGCTTGGCCATCGGGGGACACGAGCAGTACTTC. Amino acid sequence: CASSLAIGGHEQYF.

This clonotype came up many times. The CDR3 DNA sequence: TGTGCCAGCAGCCCAGAGACAGTCTATGGCTACACCTTC. As protein: CASSPETVYGYTF. V and J are TRBV7-2 and TRBJ1-2; D might be TRBD1 (5 bases). The CDR3 extends over 13 amino acids. V was pared by 5 bases and J by 4 bases, with 11 bases between. Germline V gene lookup returns CDR1 SGHTA and CDR2 FQGNSA.

As to this clonotype: Since no conserved phenylalanine or tryptophan closes the CDR3, a read error is the likely cause. The DNA is left out, because the CDR3 cannot be placed on it with certainty; the CDR3 is given as TCRdb lists it. This chain connects TRBV7-2 to TRBJ2-1; the D segment call TRBD2 is taken from the table without a DNA check. The CDR3 length is 14 residues, termini included. The V gene's germline CDR1 is SGHTA and CDR2 FQGNSA. CDR3: CASSLGLLYNEQIL.

This clonotype was found a few times. The chain has TRBV7-2 and TRBJ1-4; TRBD1 matches at 10 bases. This CDR3 contains 19 residues. V lost 2 bases to trimming and J lost 0 bases; unmatched junction nucleotides: 9. The germline gives CDR1 SGHTA, CDR2 FQGNSA. This chain's CDR3 is CASSLFWTGGVATNEKLFF. The CDR3 DNA reads as TGTGCCAGCAGCTTATTCTGGACAGGGGGTGTAGCAACTAATGAAAAACTGTTTTTT. The full variable domain, in which reference TRBV7-2 and TRBJ1-4 provide the parts outside the CDR3, is GAGVSQSPSNKVTEKGKDVELRCDPISGHTALYWYRQSLGQGLEFLIYFQGNSAPDKSGLPSDRFSAERTGGSVSTLTIQRTQQEDSAVYLCASSLFWTGGVATNEKLFFGSGTQLSVL.

The chain has TRBV6-2 or TRBV6-3 and TRBJ1-5, with a tentative D call TRBD1 (6 bases). Germline V gene lookup returns CDR1 MNHEY and CDR2 SVGEGT. Trimming took off 2 bases at V and 0 bases at J, with 11 bases between the two ends. The CDR3 runs to 16 residues. CDR3 amino acids: CASSYKQGYSNQPQHF. In DNA, the CDR3 is TGTGCCAGCAGTTACAAACAGGGATATAGCAATCAGCCCCAGCATTTT.

This clonotype was observed a few times. This chain joins TRBV9 and TRBJ2-3, with D possibly matching TRBD2 (5 bases). The V end lost 3 bases, the J end lost 2 bases, and 13 bases lay between the germline ends. CDR3 length equals 15 residues. CDR1 and CDR2 from the germline V gene are SGDLS and YYNGEE. The CDR3 spells CASSATGDTTDTQYF. The CDR3 region has the DNA TGTGCCAGCAGCGCGACCGGGGATACCACAGATACGCAGTATTTT.

This clonotype showed up many times. The chain links TRBV4-1 to TRBJ2-7; 8 bases are a match to TRBD2. The CDR3 consists of 14 residues. J lost 3 bases, V lost 3 bases, and 4 bases had no gene match. Germline loops: CDR1 MGHRA, CDR2 YSYEKL. Written as DNA, the CDR3 is TGCGCCAGCAGCCACCGAGCGGGAGACTACGAGCAGTACGTC. Translating gives CASSHRAGDYEQYV.

J is TRBJ2-7 and V is TRBV28; D may be TRBD2 (7 bases). The V end was cut by 7 bases, the J end by 1 base, with 14 bases between. The germline CDR1 and CDR2 sequences are MDHEN and SYDVKM. The CDR3 length is 14 residues. The CDR3 DNA reads TGTGCCAGCACCCGGGGGGCGTTATCCTACGAGCAGTACTTC. This gives the protein CASTRGALSYEQYF.

The sample holds a few counts of this clonotype. The gene calls are TRBV5-6 and TRBJ2-5; 11 bases agree with TRBD2. CDR3 size: 18 residues. The trim removed 4 bases at V and 3 bases at J, leaving 14 bases unmatched. Germline values: CDR1 SGHDT, CDR2 YYEEEE. The CDR3 reads CASSPTRGLAGGEETQYF. CDR3 nucleotide sequence: TGTGCCAGCAGCCCGACTAGGGGGCTAGCGGGAGGTGAAGAGACCCAGTACTTC.

In this sample, this clonotype turned up a few times. The chain uses TRBV15 and TRBJ1-1, with D unclear. Germline CDR1 and CDR2: LNHNV and YYDKDF (reference sequence). Trimming removed 0 bases from V and 1 base from J, with 9 bases in between. The CDR3 is made up of 15 amino acids. In DNA form, the CDR3 reads TGTGCCACCAGCAGAGATGGTAGCAAGAACACTGAAGCTTTCTTT. The encoded protein is CATSRDGSKNTEAFF.

This clonotype was observed a handful of times. The chain combines TRBV7-2 with TRBJ2-3, with D possibly matching TRBD2 (5 bases). Germline CDR1 SGHTA, CDR2 FQGNSA. This CDR3 is built from 15 residues. V was pared by 4 bases and J by 0 bases, with 11 bases between. The CDR3 reads CASSSWTLSTDTQYF. Written as DNA, the CDR3 is TGTGCCAGCAGCTCCTGGACTTTAAGCACAGATACGCAGTATTTT.

The V gene is TRBV20-1, the J gene TRBJ1-1; D gene unclear. The CDR3 runs to 16 residues. Trimming removed 4 bases at V and 5 bases at J, with 23 bases between. Germline V gene data show CDR1 as DFQATT and CDR2 as SNEGSKA (reference sequence). The DNA for the CDR3 is TGCAGTGCTACGCTACGGGGTCCGGGGATAGGAACTGAAGCTTTCTTT. Protein sequence: CSATLRGPGIGTEAFF.

In regard to this clonotype: This sequence may be a read error, since a much larger clone differs from it by one base. Given the absence of the conserved phenylalanine or tryptophan at the CDR3 end, a read error is likely. The chain carries TRBV7-2 and TRBJ2-5; tentative D call: TRBD2 (5 bases). Trimming shortened V by 5 bases and J by 7 bases, and 14 bases separated the two germline ends. The germline V gene has CDR1 SGHTA and CDR2 FQGNSA. CDR3 length: 13 residues. The CDR3 loop reads CASSPPGRGTQYL. CDR3 sequence (DNA): TGTGCCAGCAGCCCCCCCGGACGGGGGACCCAGTACTTA.

The genes are TRBV12-3 or TRBV12-4 and TRBJ2-2; D call uncertain. Trimming cost V 3 bases and J 2 bases, with 10 bases left between them. This CDR3 has 15 amino acids. The CDR3 region is CASSFAATNTGELFF. The CDR3, as DNA: TGTGCCAGCAGTTTTGCGGCGACAAACACCGGGGAGCTGTTTTTT.